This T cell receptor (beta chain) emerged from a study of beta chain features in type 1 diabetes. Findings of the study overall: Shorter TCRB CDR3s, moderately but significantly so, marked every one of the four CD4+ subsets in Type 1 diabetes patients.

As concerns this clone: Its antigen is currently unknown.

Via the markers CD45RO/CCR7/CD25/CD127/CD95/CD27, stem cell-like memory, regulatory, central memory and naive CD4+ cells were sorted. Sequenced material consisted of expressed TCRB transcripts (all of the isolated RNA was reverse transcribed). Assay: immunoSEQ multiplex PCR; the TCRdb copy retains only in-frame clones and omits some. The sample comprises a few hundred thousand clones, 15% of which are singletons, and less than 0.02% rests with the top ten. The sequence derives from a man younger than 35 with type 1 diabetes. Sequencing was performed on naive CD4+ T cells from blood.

The CDR3 region is CASSQLGLEQFF. For the CDR3, the DNA is TGTGCCAGCAGCCAACTAGGGTTGGAGCAGTTCTTC. The chain links TRBV7-2 to TRBJ2-1; maybe TRBD2 (5 bases). V gave up 5 bases and J gave up 10 bases, with 12 bases separating them. The CDR3 is 12 residues long. The germline CDR1 and CDR2 sequences are SGHTA and FQGNSA.